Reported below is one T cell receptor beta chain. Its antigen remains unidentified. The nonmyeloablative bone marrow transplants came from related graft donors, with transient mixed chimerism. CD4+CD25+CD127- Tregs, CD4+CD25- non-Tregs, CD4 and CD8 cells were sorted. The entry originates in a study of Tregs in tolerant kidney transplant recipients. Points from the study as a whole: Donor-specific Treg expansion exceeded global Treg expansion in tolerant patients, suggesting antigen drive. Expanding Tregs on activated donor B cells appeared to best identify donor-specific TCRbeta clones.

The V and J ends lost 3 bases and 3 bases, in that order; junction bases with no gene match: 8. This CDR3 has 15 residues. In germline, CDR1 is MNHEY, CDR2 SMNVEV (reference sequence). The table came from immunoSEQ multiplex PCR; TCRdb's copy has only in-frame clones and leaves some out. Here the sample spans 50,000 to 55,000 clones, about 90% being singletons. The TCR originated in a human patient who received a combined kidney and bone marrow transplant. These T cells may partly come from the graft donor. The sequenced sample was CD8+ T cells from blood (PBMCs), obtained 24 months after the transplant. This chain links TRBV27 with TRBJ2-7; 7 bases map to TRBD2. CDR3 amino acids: CASSFSSGPYYEQYF. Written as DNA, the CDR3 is TGTGCCAGCAGTTTTTCTAGCGGCCCATACTACGAGCAGTACTTC.